This passage covers 4 T cell receptor beta chains from one sample sequenced in a study of blood T cell repertoires in COVID-19. Profiled with immunoSEQ multiplex PCR; TCRdb holds only in-frame clones, not every one. The table lists 150,000 to 200,000 clones, about 90% of them singletons. The sequencing input was PBMCs or T cells enriched from blood (not recorded which). All receptors come from a woman in her 50s who had recovered from COVID-19.

V is TRBV5-4 and J is TRBJ2-2, with TRBD2 matching over 7 bases. There are 16 residues in the CDR3. Per the germline V gene, CDR1 is SGHNT and CDR2 is YYREEE (reference sequence). Unmatched junction bases numbered 7, after V lost 0 bases and J lost 5 bases. The CDR3 nucleotides are TGTGCCAGCAGCTTGGCCTTGGCGGGAGCGACCGGGGAGCTGTTTTTT. It yields the protein CASSLALAGATGELFF.

V is TRBV9 and J is TRBJ2-2; unclear D gene. This CDR3 is 13 amino acids long. CDR1 is SGDLS, CDR2 YYNGEE, per germline. Trimming took off 4 bases at V and 0 bases at J, with 4 bases between the two ends. The CDR3 DNA sequence: TGTGCCAGCAGCCCCACGAACACCGGGGAGCTGTTTTTT. It translates to CASSPTNTGELFF.

The chain carries TRBV2 and TRBJ1-1; possibly TRBD1 for D (5 bases). Germline CDR1 reads SNHLY; CDR2 reads FYNNEI. The CDR3 covers 13 residues. Trimming removed 4 bases from V and 8 bases from J, with 14 bases in between. DNA for the CDR3: TGTGCCAGCAGTGTTCAGACAGCTGCAGAAGCTTTCTTT. Translating gives CASSVQTAAEAFF.

The V gene is TRBV18, the J gene TRBJ2-1; 8 bases fit TRBD2. In germline, CDR1 is KGHSH, CDR2 LQKENI. Trimming took 0 bases from V and 3 from J; bases not matched to a gene: 16. CDR3 length equals 20 residues. The CDR3 region has the DNA TGTGCCAGCTCACCACCTACCAGCGGACTAGCCGACGGGGGCTACAATGAGCAGTTCTTC. Its protein product is CASSPPTSGLADGGYNEQFF.